This T cell receptor beta chain derives from a study of T cell responses to AZD1222 COVID-19 vaccine. The study, taken as a whole, reports: Distributed over spike, vaccine-associated CD4 TCRs predominated at 160-218 and 743-854. Targeting of unmutated variant regions was reportedly seen in nearly half of spike-specific TCRs. Repertoire collection took place solely once the T cell response had peaked.

Sequencing was performed with immunoSEQ multiplex PCR; in TCRdb, only in-frame clones are kept and a portion is missing. This sample yields 99,000 or so clones, of which nearly 90% are seen a single time; 2.5% to 3% belongs to the top ten. The CDR3 has 11 amino acids. V lost 7 bases and J lost 5, with 10 bases in between. Germline V CDR1 and CDR2: SQVTM, ANQGSEA. A remark on this clone: Its cognate antigen is unknown.

The specimen comprised peripheral blood, sampled on day 0 of AZD1222 vaccination. This rearrangement joins TRBV29-1 to TRBJ2-3; D gene ambiguous. The TCR comes from an adult in good health. The CDR3 bases are TGCAGCGGGGAATGGGGAGATACGCAGTATTTT. It yields the protein CSGEWGDTQYF.